The 4 T cell receptor beta chains below all came from one sample that was sequenced in a study of T-cell memory formation after mild COVID-19. TCRdb recomputed calls from the 5' RACE reads with MiXCR, one row per CDR3 protein. The sample contains approximately 210,000 distinct CDR3 sequences, around 26% of which appear only once. The sequenced sample consisted of PBMCs or a T cell subset sorted from them (not recorded which). These receptors all stem from an adult woman who had mild COVID-19 (a few samples of this study predate the infection). Cell type and time point are not known.

The chain has TRBV19 and TRBJ2-1, with 10 bases identical to TRBD2. The germline V gene has CDR1 LNHDA and CDR2 SQIVND (reference sequence). With V trimmed by 6 bases and J by 8 bases, 7 bases remained unmatched. The CDR3 covers 14 residues. This CDR3 is CASSPTSGFDEQFF. The CDR3 DNA is TGTGCCAGTAGCCCGACTAGCGGGTTCGATGAGCAGTTCTTC.

This clonotype came up a few times. This chain links TRBV14 with TRBJ2-1, with D tentatively TRBD1 or TRBD2 (5 bases each). Germline V gives CDR1 SGHDN, CDR2 FVKESK. The CDR3 totals 18 residues. V lost 0 bases and J 3 bases, leaving 18 bases between the germline ends. In DNA, the CDR3 is TGTGCCAGCAGCCAAGATTGGCCTGGGGCTAGCAGCTACAATGAGCAGTTCTTC. Its protein product is CASSQDWPGASSYNEQFF.

The chain has TRBV29-1 and TRBJ2-7, with 11 bases matching TRBD2. The CDR3 runs 15 residues. The V gene end was trimmed by 4 bases and the J gene end by 6 bases; junction bases not matched to a gene: 11. CDR1 and CDR2 (germline): SQVTM, ANQGSEA. Written as DNA, the CDR3 is TGCAGCGTTGGGTTAGCGGGAGGGCCTAGGGGCGAGCAGTACTTC. It is translated as CSVGLAGGPRGEQYF.

The V call is TRBV7-6, the J call TRBJ2-3; 12 bases agree with TRBD2. The CDR3 consists of 16 residues. The junction had 9 bases not matched to a gene; V was cut back by 5 bases and J by 6 bases. Germline assignment: CDR1 SGHVS and CDR2 FNYEAQ. CDR3 amino acids: CASSPILAGGLDTQYF. CDR3 coding DNA: TGTGCCAGCAGCCCTATACTAGCGGGGGGCCTGGATACGCAGTATTTT. Full variable domain (missing parts from reference TRBV7-6 and TRBJ2-3): GAGVSQSPRYKVTKRGQDVALRCDPISGHVSLYWYRQALGQGPEFLTYFNYEAQQDKSGLPNDRFSAERPEGSISTLTIQRTEQRDSAMYRCASSPILAGGLDTQYFGPGTRLTVL.